These 32 T cell receptor beta chains share one sample of origin, sequenced in a study of a mutant IDH1 vaccine in newly diagnosed glioma. TCRdb's copy holds only in-frame clones and misses some; the assay was immunoSEQ multiplex PCR. Of approximately 50,000 clones in the sample, 60% to 85% were seen once. Time point of the sample: week 35, safety follow-up. Vaccination comprised doses that each held 300 ug of mutant IDH1 20-mer peptide, plus topical imiquimod. The antigens for these receptors are not known. This specimen was PBMCs, taken from a glioma patient whose treatment included an IDH1 peptide vaccine. Receptors were obtained from a man aged 35 to 55 with glioma.

The chain employs TRBV5-4 and TRBJ1-6; 8 nucleotides agree with TRBD1. The CDR3 sequence is 16 residues long. Looked up from germline, CDR1 is SGHNT and CDR2 is YYREEE (reference sequence). The V gene end was trimmed by 2 bases and the J gene end by 8 bases; junction bases not matched to a gene: 9. CDR3 sequence: CASSLDSGTGYSPLHF. The CDR3 region has the DNA TGTGCCAGCAGCTTAGATTCGGGGACAGGTTATTCACCCCTCCACTTT.

There are many counts of this clone. The gene calls are TRBV7-2 and TRBJ1-4; no clear D. Trimming pared 5 bases from V and 0 bases from J, leaving 10 bases between. This CDR3 is 15 amino acids long. Looked up from germline, CDR1 is SGHTA and CDR2 is FQGNSA. This chain's CDR3 is CASSPDSATNEKLFF. The DNA for the CDR3 is TGTGCCAGCAGCCCCGACTCCGCAACTAATGAAAAACTGTTTTTT.

This clone has a count of ten or more. V gene TRBV19 combines with J gene TRBJ1-5; D gene unclear. The V end was cut by 5 bases, the J end by 1 base, with 3 bases between. Per the germline V gene, CDR1 is LNHDA and CDR2 is SQIVND (reference sequence). There are 12 residues in the CDR3. The CDR3 here is CASSWSNQPQHF. The DNA of the CDR3 is TGTGCCAGTAGTTGGAGCAATCAGCCCCAGCATTTT.

The sample holds a few counts of this clone. V usage is TRBV5-4 and J usage is TRBJ2-5; 7 positions agree with TRBD1. The V segment lost 4 bases and the J segment 5 bases; nucleotides outside the gene matches: 8. This CDR3 spans 14 amino acids. Per the germline V gene, CDR1 is SGHNT and CDR2 is YYREEE (reference sequence). CDR3 nucleotides: TGTGCCAGCAGCCCCGAGACAGGGTGGGAGACCCAGTACTTC. It codes for CASSPETGWETQYF.

The rearrangement joins TRBV6-6 to TRBJ2-1, with D uncertain. Germline V gene data show CDR1 as MNHNY and CDR2 as SVGAGI (reference sequence). Trimming shortened V by 5 bases and J by 6 bases, and 5 bases separated the two germline ends. This CDR3 contains 11 residues. The DNA of the CDR3 is TGTGCCAGCAGTGGTCGCAATGAGCAGTTCTTC. It is translated as CASSGRNEQFF.

This clone was seen a few times. The chain carries TRBV11-2 and TRBJ1-1; D gene ambiguous. The CDR3 is made up of 12 amino acids. Germline values: CDR1 SGHAT, CDR2 FQNNGV. V was pared by 8 bases and J by 4 bases, with 11 bases between. CDR3 nucleotides: TGTGCCAGCCGCCCTTGGCGCACTGAAGCTTTCTTT. Translating it yields CASRPWRTEAFF.

The chain links TRBV28 to TRBJ1-1; 7 nucleotides agree with TRBD1. Trimming cost V 5 bases and J 4 bases; bases outside gene matches: 4. Germline lookup yields CDR1 MDHEN and CDR2 SYDVKM. The CDR3 is made up of 13 amino acids. In DNA form, the CDR3 reads TGTGCCAGCAGTGCGACAGGGCTCACTGAAGCTTTCTTT. This encodes CASSATGLTEAFF.

V is TRBV5-1 and J is TRBJ2-5, with a weak D call TRBD1 (5 bases). The V gene lost 9 bases and the J gene lost 0 bases, with 15 bases spanning the gap. This CDR3 has 14 amino acids. Per the germline V gene, CDR1 is SGHRS and CDR2 is YFSETQ. The CDR3 protein is CAIETPTDQETQYF. Here the CDR3 DNA reads TGCGCCATCGAAACACCGACAGACCAAGAGACCCAGTACTTC.

This rearrangement joins TRBV5-1 to TRBJ2-2; D is undetermined. The CDR3 is made up of 12 amino acids. The V gene lost 2 bases and the J gene lost 6 bases, with 5 bases spanning the gap. Germline V CDR1 and CDR2: SGHRS, YFSETQ. The CDR3 DNA is TGCGCCAGCAGCTTCTTACCCGGGGAGCTGTTTTTT. Translating it yields CASSFLPGELFF.

The table lists this clone with a count of one. This chain connects TRBV25-1 to TRBJ2-1; 7 bases fit TRBD2. The ends lost 2 bases at V and 10 bases at J; junction bases unmatched: 8. CDR3 size: 14 residues. Per germline, CDR1 MGHDK and CDR2 SYGVNS. The CDR3 coding sequence is TGTGCCAGCAGTGAAGCGGGAGAACTTCGGGAGCAGTTCTTC. Residues: CASSEAGELREQFF.

The rearrangement joins TRBV19 to TRBJ1-1, with unresolved D. V lost 4 bases to trimming and J lost 0 bases, with 9 bases between them. Per germline, CDR1 LNHDA and CDR2 SQIVND (reference sequence). There are 14 residues in the CDR3. The CDR3 nucleotides read TGTGCCAGTAGTACCGGCCTATTGAACACTGAAGCTTTCTTT. Encoded protein: CASSTGLLNTEAFF.

The CDR3, as DNA: TGTGCCAGCAGCCGGTACAGAGACGCGAACACCGGGGAGCTGTTTTTT. This codes for CASSRYRDANTGELFF. The chain links TRBV7-2 to TRBJ2-2; D not resolved. CDR3 size: 16 residues. Trimming removed 5 bases at V and 0 bases at J, with 13 bases between. The germline V gene has CDR1 SGHTA and CDR2 FQGNSA.

This clone was seen a handful of times. This rearrangement joins TRBV9 to TRBJ1-1; D ambiguous. This CDR3 has 15 residues. The V gene lost 0 bases and the J gene lost 4 bases, with 13 bases spanning the gap. Per germline, CDR1 SGDLS and CDR2 YYNGEE. The CDR3 DNA is TGTGCCAGCAGCGTAGCAACCGGAGGAGGCACTGAAGCTTTCTTT. Residues: CASSVATGGGTEAFF.

This chain links TRBV11-3 with TRBJ2-2, with D maybe TRBD2 (6 bases). Trimming stripped 2 bases from V and 5 bases from J, with 15 bases between. The CDR3 consists of 16 residues. The germline CDR1 and CDR2 sequences are SGHNT and YENEEA. The CDR3 region is CASSLSPGLVTGELFF. The CDR3 DNA follows: TGTGCCAGCAGCTTAAGTCCGGGACTGGTAACCGGGGAGCTGTTTTTT.

This clone appeared many times. The chain uses TRBV7-6 and TRBJ2-7, with 9 bases matching TRBD2. CDR3 length: 15 residues. V shed 1 base, J shed 6 bases, and the junction held 7 bases outside the gene matches. The germline V gene has CDR1 SGHVS and CDR2 FNYEAQ. In DNA, the CDR3 is TGTGCCAGCAGCTTAGTAGGCGGGAGGGCTGGCGAGCAGTACTTC. It is translated as CASSLVGGRAGEQYF.

The chain couples TRBV30 to TRBJ1-5; no firm D call. Germline V gene data show CDR1 as GTSNPN and CDR2 as SVGIG (reference sequence). The CDR3 consists of 16 residues. V lost 3 bases and J 3 bases, leaving 18 bases between the germline ends. CDR3 amino acids: CAWSETERIYNQPQHF. The CDR3 DNA is TGTGCCTGGAGCGAAACGGAGAGGATTTACAATCAGCCCCAGCATTTT.

J is TRBJ2-6 and V is TRBV4-1; a possible D gene is TRBD1 (5 bases). V lost 0 bases to trimming and J lost 0 bases, with 9 bases between them. This CDR3 spans 17 amino acids. Looked up from germline, CDR1 is MGHRA and CDR2 is YSYEKL. The CDR3 protein is CASSQEKGISGANVLTF. CDR3 DNA sequence: TGCGCCAGCAGCCAAGAAAAGGGGATCTCTGGGGCCAACGTCCTGACTTTC.

J is TRBJ2-2 and V is TRBV6-5; D not resolved. The CDR3 is 15 residues long. Germline CDR1 reads MNHEY; CDR2 reads SVGAGI. Trimming removed 4 bases from V and 5 bases from J, with 14 bases in between. CDR3 amino acids: CASSSDGEVTGELFF. In DNA, the CDR3 is TGTGCCAGCAGTTCCGATGGTGAGGTTACCGGGGAGCTGTTTTTT.

This rearrangement joins TRBV10-2 to TRBJ2-1; 12 bases match TRBD2. Germline CDR1 and CDR2: WSHSY and SAAADI. The CDR3 is 21 amino acids. The V segment lost 0 bases and the J segment 2 bases; nucleotides outside the gene matches: 14. This CDR3 reads CASSESTLWTSGKWAYNEQFF. In DNA, the CDR3 is TGCGCCAGCAGTGAGTCGACTCTCTGGACTAGCGGGAAGTGGGCCTACAATGAGCAGTTCTTC.

The genes are TRBV11-3 and TRBJ2-5; D not resolved. CDR3 length: 15 residues. V lost 5 bases, J lost 2 bases, and 15 bases lay in between. Germline V gene data show CDR1 as SGHNT and CDR2 as YENEEA. In DNA form, the CDR3 reads TGTGCCAGCAGCCCGATCCGGGCAGCTCAAGAGACCCAGTACTTC. Protein: CASSPIRAAQETQYF.

The chain has TRBV6-5 and TRBJ1-2, with a possible D match to TRBD1 (5 bases). Germline CDR1 reads MNHEY; CDR2 reads SVGAGI. The ends were cut back, 7 bases at V and 8 bases at J, with 14 bases in the middle. The CDR3 extends over 12 amino acids. CDR3 sequence (DNA): TGTGCCAGCACCGCGGGGGGGACGGGCTACACCTTC. This gives the protein CASTAGGTGYTF.

V and J are TRBV18 and TRBJ2-7; tentatively, D is TRBD1 (5 bases). Deletions cut 3 bases from V and 2 bases from J, with 11 bases between. Germline values: CDR1 KGHSH, CDR2 LQKENI. The CDR3 is 14 amino acids. The CDR3 DNA sequence: TGTGCCAGCTCACCGCCAGGGTTCCCCTACGAGCAGTACTTC. Its protein product is CASSPPGFPYEQYF.

The V call is TRBV5-1, the J call TRBJ1-3; a weak D match, TRBD1 (5 bases). In germline, CDR1 is SGHRS, CDR2 YFSETQ. This CDR3 contains 15 residues. V was shortened by 4 bases and J by 4 bases, with 15 bases between the two germline ends. In nucleotides, the CDR3 is TGCGCCAGCAGCCCAAACGGGGGGACGGGAAACACCATATATTTT. Residues: CASSPNGGTGNTIYF.

To note about this clone: The sample carries other DNA sequences with the same CDR3. The chain combines TRBV29-1 with TRBJ1-2; 9 bases map to TRBD1. Germline lookup yields CDR1 SQVTM and CDR2 ANQGSEA. The V and J ends lost 6 bases and 4 bases, in that order; junction bases with no gene match: 6. The CDR3 totals 13 residues. CDR3: CSVETGGSYGYTF. The CDR3 DNA sequence: TGCAGCGTCGAAACAGGGGGCAGCTATGGCTACACCTTC. Variable domain in full (rest from reference TRBV29-1 and TRBJ1-2): SAVISQKPSRDICQRGTSLTIQCQVDSQVTMMFWYRQQPGQSLTLIATANQGSEATYESGFVIDKFPISRPNLTFSTLTVSNMSPEDSSIYLCSVETGGSYGYTFGSGTRLTVV.

The chain has TRBV6-1 and TRBJ2-3, with a tentative D call TRBD2 (5 bases). The V end was cut by 2 bases, the J end by 5 bases, with 26 bases between. CDR3 length equals 19 residues. Germline V gene sequence: CDR1 MNHNS, CDR2 SASEGT. The DNA for the CDR3 is TGTGCCAGCAGTGAAAAGAGTATACAGTCCGGGATACGAGTAGATACGCAGTATTTT. This codes for CASSEKSIQSGIRVDTQYF.

This clone was seen a single time. The rearrangement uses TRBV5-4 and TRBJ2-7; D not resolved. The V end lost 3 bases, the J end lost 5 bases, and 12 bases lay between the germline ends. The V gene's germline CDR1 is SGHNT and CDR2 YYREEE (reference sequence). The CDR3 spans 13 residues. CDR3 DNA sequence: TGTGCCAGCAGCTGGTCGGTATCCAACGAGCAGTACTTC. Encoded protein: CASSWSVSNEQYF.

The CDR3 DNA is TGTGCCAGCAGCAGGGACAACTATGGCTACACCTTC. Its protein product is CASSRDNYGYTF. V is TRBV7-9 and J is TRBJ1-2; a weak D match, TRBD1 (5 bases). Trimming stripped 5 bases from V and 2 bases from J, with 6 bases between. The CDR3 has 12 residues. Germline values: CDR1 SEHNR, CDR2 FQNEAQ (reference sequence). Full variable domain (rest looked up from reference TRBV7-9 and TRBJ1-2): DTGVSQNPRHKITKRGQNVTFRCDPISEHNRLYWYRQTLGQGPEFLTYFQNEAQLEKSRLLSDRFSAERPKGSFSTLEIQRTEQGDSAMYLCASSRDNYGYTFGSGTRLTVV.

The chain has TRBV14 and TRBJ2-1; 11 positions match TRBD2. Unmatched junction bases numbered 5, after V lost 3 bases and J lost 4 bases. The V gene's germline CDR1 is SGHDN and CDR2 FVKESK. This CDR3 region has 16 residues. This CDR3 reads CASSHPGLAEYNEQFF. The CDR3, as DNA: TGTGCCAGCAGCCACCCGGGACTAGCGGAGTACAATGAGCAGTTCTTC.

This clone was observed once. The J gene is TRBJ2-3, the V gene TRBV11-3; D is unresolved. CDR1 is SGHNT and CDR2 is YENEEA in the germline V gene. This CDR3 has 13 amino acids. V shed 1 base and J shed 7 bases, with 9 bases lying between them. The CDR3 DNA follows: TGTGCCAGCAGCTTAGGGGCGCTTCATACGCAGTATTTT. Protein: CASSLGALHTQYF. Supplemented by reference TRBV11-3 and TRBJ2-3, the full variable domain reads EAGVVQSPRYKIIEKKQPVAFWCNPISGHNTLYWYLQNLGQGPELLIRYENEEAVDDSQLPKDRFSAERLKGVDSTLKIQPAELGDSAVYLCASSLGALHTQYFGPGTRLTVL.

CDR3 in DNA: TGTGCCAGCTCACCGCCGGGCGGGGCCTACAATGAGCAGTTCTTC. It encodes CASSPPGGAYNEQFF. The chain joins TRBV18 to TRBJ2-1; TRBD2 is a possible D gene (6 bases). V lost 3 bases to trimming and J lost 2 bases, with 11 bases between them. CDR3 length: 15 residues. CDR1 and CDR2 (germline): KGHSH, LQKENI.

CDR3 region: CSVEGQGAVSYEQYF. CDR3 bases: TGCAGCGTTGAGGGGCAGGGGGCGGTTTCCTACGAGCAGTACTTC. The chain is built from TRBV29-1 and TRBJ2-7, with TRBD1 matching over 8 bases. The V gene end was trimmed by 3 bases and the J gene end by 1 base; junction bases not matched to a gene: 8. CDR1 is SQVTM, CDR2 ANQGSEA, per germline. CDR3 length: 15 amino acids.

DNA of the CDR3: TGTGCCAGCAGCTCCACTGAGGGCTTTGGCTACACCTTC. Its protein product is CASSSTEGFGYTF. V is TRBV7-2 and J is TRBJ1-2; D is unclear. Trimming stripped 4 bases from V and 7 bases from J, with 13 bases between. Germline loops: CDR1 SGHTA, CDR2 FQGNSA. The CDR3 contains 13 residues.